Below, 15 T cell receptor beta chains from the same sample are listed, as sequenced in a study of shared clonotypes between healthy human individuals. Sequencing was performed with immunoSEQ multiplex PCR; in TCRdb, only in-frame clones are kept and a portion is missing. The repertoire holds 950,000 to 1,100,000 clones, with around four fifths as singletons. Material: memory CD4+ T cells sorted from blood. Stated subset: CD45RA-negative fraction. These receptors all stem from a man aged 18 to 29 in good health.

The count of this clone is one. The chain employs TRBV9 and TRBJ2-5; no definite D call. The CDR3 loop spans 15 amino acids. The V gene lost 0 bases and the J gene lost 8 bases, with 17 bases spanning the gap. Germline V gives CDR1 SGDLS, CDR2 YYNGEE. This CDR3 is CASSVGVSEVSTQYF. The CDR3 nucleotides are TGTGCCAGCAGCGTAGGGGTCAGCGAGGTATCAACCCAGTACTTC. The full variable domain, its missing parts supplied by reference TRBV9 and TRBJ2-5, is DSGVTQTPKHLITATGQRVTLRCSPRSGDLSVYWYQQSLDQGLQFLIQYYNGEERAKGNILERFSAQQFPDLHSELNLSSLELGDSALYFCASSVGVSEVSTQYFGPGTRLLVL.

V is TRBV28 and J is TRBJ2-5; TRBD1 agrees at 8 bases. Per germline, CDR1 MDHEN and CDR2 SYDVKM. After removal of 3 bases from V and 5 bases from J, the junction contained 11 bases not matched to a gene. This CDR3 region has 16 residues. CDR3 residues: CASSFPGQGLGETQYF. Here the CDR3 DNA reads TGTGCCAGCAGTTTCCCCGGACAGGGTTTGGGGGAGACCCAGTACTTC.

This chain joins TRBV27 and TRBJ2-3; 9 positions agree with TRBD2. The germline V gene encodes CDR1 MNHEY and CDR2 SMNVEV (reference sequence). This CDR3 comprises 16 residues. V was pared by 5 bases and J by 0 bases, with 6 bases of the junction left unmatched. CDR3 sequence: CASSPAGGLSTDTQYF. The CDR3 DNA sequence: TGTGCCAGCAGTCCAGCGGGAGGTCTTAGCACAGATACGCAGTATTTT.

This chain connects TRBV25-1 to TRBJ2-7; 7 bases match TRBD1. Germline V gene sequence: CDR1 MGHDK, CDR2 SYGVNS. The length of the CDR3 is 13 residues. V lost 6 bases, J lost 5 bases, and 7 bases stayed unmatched. For the CDR3, the DNA is TGTGCCAGCAGCGGGACAGTAATTAACGAGCAGTACTTC. As protein: CASSGTVINEQYF.

J is TRBJ1-6 and V is TRBV5-5; D might be TRBD1 (5 bases). The V and J ends lost 3 bases and 7 bases respectively, with 17 bases between them. The CDR3 runs 16 residues. Germline CDR1 is SGHKS and CDR2 is YYEKEE (reference sequence). The CDR3 spells CASSWDGGLVNSPLHF. CDR3 bases: TGTGCCAGCAGCTGGGATGGGGGACTGGTGAATTCACCCCTCCACTTT.

The gene calls are TRBV18 and TRBJ2-6; D gene uncertain. The V gene's germline CDR1 is KGHSH and CDR2 LQKENI. V was pared by 2 bases and J by 1 base, with 3 bases between. CDR3 size: 14 residues. The CDR3 DNA reads as TGTGCCAGCTCACCAGAATCTGGGGCCAACGTCCTGACTTTC. This translates into CASSPESGANVLTF. Together with reference TRBV18 and TRBJ2-6, the CDR3 gives the full variable domain: NAGVMQNPRHLVRRRGQEARLRCSPMKGHSHVYWYRQLPEEGLKFMVYLQKENIIDESGMPKERFSAEFPKEGPSILRIQQVVRGDSAAYFCASSPESGANVLTFGAGSRLTVL.

Regarding this clone: Other DNA sequences within the sample encode an identical CDR3. The rearrangement joins TRBV18 to TRBJ1-5; no definite D call. Per the germline V gene, CDR1 is KGHSH and CDR2 is LQKENI. V was cut by 6 bases and J by 6 bases, with 12 bases left in between. The CDR3 length is 13 residues. CDR3 in amino acids: CASSPGEGQPQHF. The CDR3 DNA reads TGTGCCAGCTCCCCCGGGGAGGGTCAGCCCCAGCATTTT.

The rearrangement uses TRBV28 and TRBJ1-2; maybe TRBD1 (5 bases). Trimming left V 7 bases short and J 8 bases short, with 17 bases between. CDR1 is MDHEN and CDR2 is SYDVKM in the germline V gene. CDR3 length: 13 residues. The CDR3 nucleotides read TGTGCCAGCACCCTTAGGGGCAACCGAGGCTACACCTTC. Translating gives CASTLRGNRGYTF.

V is TRBV5-1 and J is TRBJ2-7, with TRBD1 matching 7 bases. Per germline, CDR1 SGHRS and CDR2 YFSETQ. The CDR3 runs to 15 residues. The junction had 7 bases not matched to a gene; V was cut back by 2 bases and J by 2 bases. CDR3 region: CASSFRDRVPYEQYF. The CDR3 bases are TGCGCCAGCAGCTTTCGAGACAGGGTACCCTACGAGCAGTACTTC. The whole variable domain, remainder taken from reference TRBV5-1 and TRBJ2-7, is KAGVTQTPRYLIKTRGQQVTLSCSPISGHRSVSWYQQTPGQGLQFLFEYFSETQRNKGNFPGRFSGRQFSNSRSEMNVSTLELGDSALYLCASSFRDRVPYEQYFGPGTRLTVT.

Here the CDR3 reads CASSSARAPASGANVLTF. The CDR3 coding sequence is TGCGCCAGCAGCTCGGCCAGGGCCCCTGCCTCTGGGGCCAACGTCCTGACTTTC. The chain has TRBV5-1 and TRBJ2-6, with D possibly matching TRBD1 (5 bases). V was cut by 3 bases and J by 0 bases, with 16 bases left in between. The germline V gene has CDR1 SGHRS and CDR2 YFSETQ. The CDR3 is 18 residues long.

This chain uses TRBV7-3 with TRBJ2-3, with 10 positions matching TRBD2. CDR3 length equals 15 residues. Germline CDR1 SGHTA, CDR2 FQGTGA. The junction had 3 bases not matched to a gene; V was cut back by 5 bases and J by 1 base. This chain's CDR3 is CASSPTSGGTDTQYF. The CDR3, as DNA: TGTGCCAGCAGCCCAACTAGCGGGGGCACAGATACGCAGTATTTT.

The chain recombines TRBV2 with TRBJ2-5; no clear D. V lost 7 bases and J 3 bases, leaving 6 bases between the germline ends. In germline, CDR1 is SNHLY, CDR2 FYNNEI. The CDR3 covers 11 residues. Written as DNA, the CDR3 is TGTGCCAGCATGGGTGAAGAGACCCAGTACTTC. Translating gives CASMGEETQYF.

A few counts support this clone. CDR3 loop: CASSLDALHTGELFF. DNA of the CDR3: TGCGCCAGCAGCTTGGACGCGCTACACACCGGGGAGCTGTTTTTT. The chain combines TRBV5-1 with TRBJ2-2; D uncertain. The germline V gene encodes CDR1 SGHRS and CDR2 YFSETQ. V was cut by 0 bases and J by 3 bases, with 9 bases left in between. This CDR3 is 15 amino acids long.

The chain is built from TRBV18 and TRBJ2-1, with TRBD1 matching over 9 bases. From germline, CDR1 is KGHSH and CDR2 LQKENI. V was clipped by 5 bases and J by 6 bases; unmatched bases: 2. There are 13 residues in the CDR3. The CDR3 loop reads CASSETGGNEQFF. The CDR3 nucleotides read TGTGCCAGCTCAGAGACAGGGGGCAATGAGCAGTTCTTC. Using reference TRBV18 and TRBJ2-1 for the parts outside the CDR3, the full variable domain is NAGVMQNPRHLVRRRGQEARLRCSPMKGHSHVYWYRQLPEEGLKFMVYLQKENIIDESGMPKERFSAEFPKEGPSILRIQQVVRGDSAAYFCASSETGGNEQFFGPGTRLTVL.

This clone appeared many times. The chain carries TRBV4-1 and TRBJ2-2; D remains unclear. This CDR3 has 15 residues. The germline V gene encodes CDR1 MGHRA and CDR2 YSYEKL. Trimming stripped 0 bases from V and 5 bases from J, with 10 bases between. CDR3 sequence: CASSQDLVTTGELFF. In DNA, the CDR3 is TGCGCCAGCAGCCAAGATTTAGTTACGACCGGGGAGCTGTTTTTT.